These T cell receptor beta chains were read from a single sample in a study of identical twins. TCRdb reprocessed the 5' RACE reads via MiXCR and lists one record per CDR3 protein. This sample has around 650,000 distinct CDR3 sequences, with under 8.5% found just once. These data were also filed under a second study, of yellow fever vaccine responses in identical twins.

Sample: PBMCs. Receptors originate from a woman aged 18-29 years in good health. Both conserved end residues are part of each CDR3. The D gene is left open where the match is weak. Expanded clones get a size class; other rows say once, few or many, or leave the size out.

D gene	clone size	V gene	J gene	CDR3 protein	CDR3 DNA
-	-	TRBV2	TRBJ1-5	CASSEETGYSNQPQHF	TGTGCCAGCAGTGAGGAAACCGGTTATAGCAATCAGCCCCAGCATTTT
-	-	TRBV6-1	TRBJ1-5	CASSRGRGWQPQHF	TGTGCCAGCAGTAGGGGCAGGGGCTGGCAGCCCCAGCATTTT
-	-	TRBV3-1	TRBJ2-2	CASSRGSGAPGNTGELFF	TGTGCCAGCAGCCGAGGTAGCGGAGCCCCAGGAAACACCGGGGAGCTGTTTTTT
TRBD2	-	TRBV10-3	TRBJ2-1	CAISTLAGADEQFF	TGTGCCATCAGCACATTAGCGGGAGCGGATGAGCAGTTCTTC
-	-	TRBV15	TRBJ1-2	CATSSRDPRSYGYTF	TGTGCCACCAGCAGCAGGGACCCGAGGTCCTATGGCTACACCTTC
-	few	TRBV15	TRBJ2-3	CATSRARQGHYTDTQYF	TGTGCCACCAGCAGAGCACGCCAGGGACACTACACAGATACGCAGTATTTT
-	few	TRBV20-1	TRBJ1-1	CSAPPPRHRLNTEAFF	TGCAGTGCTCCCCCCCCGCGACATAGATTGAACACTGAAGCTTTCTTT
-	few	TRBV29-1	TRBJ1-2	CSVRGEGSNYGYTF	TGCAGCGTACGGGGTGAGGGGTCTAACTATGGCTACACCTTC
-	many	TRBV12-3/TRBV12-4	TRBJ2-2	CASSLMAGELFF	TGTGCCAGCAGTTTAATGGCCGGGGAGCTGTTTTTT
TRBD1	many	TRBV3-1	TRBJ2-1	CASSQDPWTGNEQFF	TGTGCCAGCAGCCAAGATCCCTGGACAGGCAATGAGCAGTTCTTC
-	-	TRBV10-3	TRBJ1-5	CAIRNGTSGQPQHF	TGTGCCATCAGGAACGGGACAAGCGGTCAGCCCCAGCATTTT
-	few	TRBV12-3/TRBV12-4	TRBJ1-4	CASRRDYEKLFF	TGTGCCAGCAGACGGGACTATGAAAAACTGTTTTTT
-	many	TRBV29-1	TRBJ2-3	CSVVYGSTDTQYF	TGCAGCGTTGTCTACGGGAGCACAGATACGCAGTATTTT
-	few	TRBV12-3/TRBV12-4	TRBJ1-6	CASSLRIGGNSPLHF	TGTGCCAGCAGTTTAAGGATAGGGGGGAATTCACCCCTCCACTTT
TRBD2	-	TRBV11-3	TRBJ2-5	CASSGGVQETQYF	TGTGCCAGCAGCGGGGGGGTCCAAGAGACCCAGTACTTC
-	-	TRBV29-1	TRBJ2-2	CSVEKPRQLNTGELFF	TGCAGCGTTGAAAAGCCCCGCCAGCTGAACACCGGGGAGCTGTTTTTT
-	-	TRBV5-1	TRBJ2-7	CASSAGTGTYEQYF	TGCGCCAGCAGCGCGGGGACGGGAACCTACGAGCAGTACTTC
-	-	TRBV6-1	TRBJ2-1	CASSEDSTVQFF	TGTGCCAGCAGTGAAGACAGCACTGTGCAGTTCTTC
-	-	TRBV4-1	TRBJ1-1	CASSHGRTDTEAFF	TGCGCCAGCAGCCATGGACGGACGGACACTGAAGCTTTCTTT
TRBD2	-	TRBV25-1	TRBJ2-7	CASSEPGGLREQYF	TGTGCCAGCAGTGAACCGGGGGGGCTGAGGGAGCAGTACTTC
-	-	TRBV4-1	TRBJ2-7	CASSQDFPLPTYEQYF	TGCGCCAGCAGCCAAGATTTCCCTTTACCTACCTACGAGCAGTACTTC
TRBD1	many	TRBV27	TRBJ2-2	CASSAGTGVTGELFF	TGTGCCAGCAGTGCCGGGACAGGGGTCACCGGGGAGCTGTTTTTT
-	many	TRBV12-3/TRBV12-4	TRBJ2-2	CASSLRQGNTGELFF	TGTGCCAGCAGTTTGCGGCAAGGGAACACCGGGGAGCTGTTTTTT
-	few	TRBV14	TRBJ1-1	CASSQEILGAEAFF	TGTGCCAGCAGCCAAGAGATATTAGGAGCTGAAGCTTTCTTT
TRBD2	-	TRBV6-1	TRBJ2-1	CASTFSAGAKIEQFF	TGTGCCAGCACCTTTTCAGCGGGAGCGAAAATAGAGCAGTTCTTC
-	-	TRBV9	TRBJ2-1	CASSVVGSHEQFF	TGTGCCAGCAGCGTAGTAGGGAGCCATGAGCAGTTCTTC
-	-	TRBV10-3	TRBJ1-5	CAISEEKGSNQPQHF	TGTGCCATCAGTGAGGAAAAGGGGAGCAATCAGCCCCAGCATTTT
TRBD2	many	TRBV5-1	TRBJ2-7	CASSLGGLAIYEQYF	TGCGCCAGCAGCTTGGGTGGACTAGCTATATACGAGCAGTACTTC
-	few	TRBV10-3	TRBJ1-5	CAISESPQDSNQPQHF	TGTGCCATCAGTGAGTCCCCACAAGATAGCAATCAGCCCCAGCATTTT
-	-	TRBV20-1	TRBJ2-7	CSAARGSSSYEQYF	TGCAGTGCTGCCCGGGGGTCGAGCTCCTACGAGCAGTACTTC
-	-	TRBV12-3/TRBV12-4	TRBJ2-1	CASSLAAAVANEQFF	TGTGCCAGCAGTTTAGCAGCGGCCGTAGCCAATGAGCAGTTCTTC
TRBD1	many	TRBV15	TRBJ2-1	CATSFEIGLGQENNEQFF	TGTGCCACCAGCTTCGAGATCGGTTTGGGACAGGAAAACAATGAGCAGTTCTTC
TRBD2	many	TRBV6-4	TRBJ2-1	CASSDSGGSDEQFF	TGTGCCAGCAGTGACTCTGGCGGGAGCGATGAGCAGTTCTTC
-	-	TRBV2	TRBJ2-1	CASSAPRGYNEQFF	TGTGCCAGCAGTGCTCCCCGGGGCTACAATGAGCAGTTCTTC
-	few	TRBV3-1	TRBJ2-5	CASSHPGRSNQETQYF	TGTGCCAGCAGCCACCCGGGACGTAGCAATCAAGAGACCCAGTACTTC
TRBD1	few	TRBV3-1	TRBJ2-6	CASSPAGTGLSGANVLTF	TGTGCCAGCAGTCCAGCCGGGACAGGGCTCTCTGGGGCCAACGTCCTGACTTTC
-	few	TRBV20-1	TRBJ2-1	CSADKNRVQFF	TGCAGTGCTGACAAAAACAGGGTACAGTTCTTC
-	few	TRBV11-2	TRBJ2-1	CASSPLPSRGRSYNEQFF	TGTGCCAGCAGCCCCTTGCCCTCCCGGGGGCGATCCTACAATGAGCAGTTCTTC
-	few	TRBV5-5	TRBJ1-1	CASSLIPDTEAFF	TGTGCCAGCAGCTTGATACCTGACACTGAAGCTTTCTTT
TRBD2	few	TRBV5-1	TRBJ2-1	CASSEGLAGGPSNEQFF	TGCGCCAGCAGCGAGGGACTAGCGGGAGGGCCGAGCAATGAGCAGTTCTTC
-	many	TRBV28	TRBJ2-1	CASSPLRKKRRGYNEQFF	TGTGCCAGCAGTCCTCTCCGGAAGAAAAGGCGGGGTTACAATGAGCAGTTCTTC
TRBD2	few	TRBV9	TRBJ2-5	CASSVASSGETQYF	TGTGCCAGCAGCGTAGCATCTAGCGGAGAGACCCAGTACTTC